This entry describes one TCR beta chain. What it binds is not known. These data come from a study of beta chain features in type 1 diabetes. Overall study findings and caveats: Fewer insertions but more deletions were seen at VDJ junctions in type 1 diabetes patients. Whether HLA type affects TCRB rearrangement stayed undetermined in the present work. Moderate but significant shortening of TCRB CDR3s was recorded in all four CD4+ subsets from Type 1 diabetes patients. Cells that show high TCR expression could be over-represented by cDNA sequencing.

Trimming cost V 1 base and J 6 bases, with 10 bases left between them. There are 14 residues in the CDR3. The germline gives CDR1 SGHAT, CDR2 FQNNGV. As every portion of the isolated RNA was reverse transcribed, the sequencing read expressed TCRB transcripts. TCRdb's copy holds only in-frame clones and misses some; the assay was immunoSEQ multiplex PCR. The top ten clones hold about 1% of a sample with around 340,000 clones, roughly a tenth of them seen once. The TCR was taken from a man aged 25 to 40 with type 1 diabetes. V usage is TRBV11-2 and J usage is TRBJ1-5; possibly TRBD1 for D (6 bases). Sequencing used central memory CD4+ T cells from blood. This CDR3 is CASSLALQGQPQHF. For the CDR3, the DNA is TGTGCCAGCAGCTTAGCCCTACAGGGTCAGCCCCAGCATTTT.